A selection of T cell receptor beta chains follows, all from one sample in a study of regulatory T cells in long-lasting Graves disease. Each CDR3 protein is one row after TCRdb ran MiXCR on the multiplex PCR reads. The table lists some 280,000 distinct CDR3 sequences, 20% to 25% of them singletons. The source material was peripheral blood mononuclear cells (PBMCs), sampled when the disease was refractory, from a patient treated with antithyroid drugs. The receptors shown here come from a female donor with Graves disease. CDR3s include the opening cysteine and the closing phenylalanine or tryptophan. Each record gives: J gene, V gene, clone size, D gene, CDR3 protein, CDR3 DNA. The D gene is left open where the match is weak. Some rows have no size entry. The others give once, few or many, or a class for an expanded clone.

TRBJ1-1	TRBV5-1	.	.	CASSPLLLRMNTEAFF	TGCGCCAGCAGCCCACTCCTCCTGCGTATGAACACTGAAGCTTTCTTT
TRBJ2-2	TRBV7-2	few	TRBD1	CASSLSEQGAIGELFF	TGTGCCAGCAGCTTATCGGAACAGGGGGCGATCGGGGAGCTGTTTTTT
TRBJ1-1	TRBV28	many	.	CASSREGFEAFF	TGTGCCAGCAGTCGGGAGGGGTTCGAAGCTTTCTTT
TRBJ1-4	TRBV28	many	TRBD1	CASSSSDRGREKLFF	TGTGCCAGCAGTTCCTCGGACAGGGGACGAGAAAAACTGTTTTTT
TRBJ1-6	TRBV27	.	.	CASSLVVGRNSSPLHF	TGTGCCAGCAGTTTAGTGGTAGGCCGGAATAGTTCACCCCTCCACTTT
TRBJ1-2	TRBV6-5	many	.	CASSYVVANYGYTF	TGTGCCAGCAGTTACGTGGTAGCTAACTATGGCTACACCTTC
TRBJ2-6	TRBV12-3/TRBV12-4	few	.	CARQGSGANVLTF	TGTGCCAGACAGGGTTCTGGGGCCAACGTCCTGACTTTC
TRBJ2-5	TRBV11-2	many	.	CASSLVGGRLQETQYF	TGTGCCAGCAGCTTAGTGGGGGGGCGCCTACAAGAGACCCAGTACTTC
TRBJ1-1	TRBV10-3	few	TRBD1	CAISDIIEGASTILNTEAFF	TGTGCCATCAGTGATATAATTGAGGGGGCCTCTACTATCCTGAACACTGAAGCTTTCTTT
TRBJ1-5	TRBV27	many	.	CASSLGRSQPQHF	TGTGCCAGCAGTTTGGGACGGAGTCAGCCCCAGCATTTT
TRBJ2-7	TRBV29-1	few	.	CSANTDYEQYF	TGCAGCGCCAATACAGACTACGAGCAGTACTTC
TRBJ1-1	TRBV7-2	many	.	CASSQVGRLGTEAFF	TGCGCCAGCAGCCAAGTTGGAAGGCTTGGCACTGAAGCTTTCTTT
TRBJ2-5	TRBV11-2	many	.	CASSLDSPGETQYF	TGTGCCAGCAGCTTAGATTCGCCTGGAGAGACCCAGTACTTC
TRBJ2-7	TRBV11-2	many	.	CASRRGGKLWTAYEQYF	TGTGCCAGCAGAAGGGGGGGCAAGTTGTGGACCGCCTACGAGCAGTACTTC
TRBJ2-4	TRBV20-1	.	.	CSARTRENIQYF	TGCAGTGCCCGGACTCGCGAAAACATTCAGTACTTC
TRBJ2-5	TRBV6-1	.	TRBD2	CASRRLAGAGETQYF	TGTGCCAGCAGGCGACTAGCGGGAGCGGGTGAGACCCAGTACTTC
TRBJ2-2	TRBV6-2/TRBV6-3	few	.	CASSYSGADPPELFF	TGTGCCAGCAGTTACTCCGGAGCGGATCCTCCTGAGCTGTTTTTT
TRBJ2-7	TRBV28	many	.	CASSAQVFPSYEQYF	TGTGCCAGCAGTGCCCAGGTTTTCCCCTCCTACGAGCAGTACTTC
TRBJ1-5	TRBV7-9	.	.	CASSSAGVTYSNQPQHF	TGTGCCAGCAGCTCCGCAGGGGTTACTTATAGCAATCAGCCCCAGCATTTT
TRBJ1-1	TRBV19	.	TRBD1	CASSGQGALNTEAFF	TGTGCCAGTTCGGGACAGGGGGCCCTGAACACTGAAGCTTTCTTT
TRBJ2-5	TRBV7-2	.	.	CASSPQGTGETQYF	TGTGCCAGCAGCCCACAGGGCACGGGGGAGACCCAGTACTTC
TRBJ1-2	TRBV7-2	.	.	CASSLFSGRGYTF	TGTGCCAGCAGCTTATTCAGTGGCCGAGGCTATACCTTC
TRBJ2-2	TRBV10-3	.	.	CAIKGPRDGSDTGELFF	TGTGCCATCAAGGGACCGCGGGACGGGAGCGACACCGGGGAGCTGTTTTTT
TRBJ2-2	TRBV7-2	few	.	CASSLQGMKAGELFF	TGTGCCAGCAGCTTACAGGGAATGAAGGCCGGGGAGCTGTTTTTT
TRBJ2-7	TRBV29-1	.	.	CSVGSTGLEQYF	TGCAGCGTTGGCTCGACAGGACTTGAGCAGTACTTC
TRBJ2-7	TRBV7-9	.	TRBD1	CASSHIRDRGYYEQYF	TGTGCCAGCAGCCATATCCGGGACAGGGGGTACTACGAGCAGTACTTC
TRBJ1-2	TRBV28	many	.	CASSLRAEDGYTF	TGTGCCAGCAGTTTAAGGGCGGAAGATGGCTACACCTTC
TRBJ2-2	TRBV9	.	TRBD1	CASSQRTGVSTGELFF	TGTGCCAGCAGCCAGAGGACAGGGGTTAGCACCGGGGAGCTGTTTTTT
TRBJ1-1	TRBV5-1	few	.	CASSTRSVNTEAFF	TGCGCCAGCTCAACCCGATCTGTGAACACTGAAGCTTTCTTT
TRBJ1-6	TRBV6-1	.	.	CASSPGRINSPLHF	TGTGCCAGCAGTCCGGGACGGATTAATTCACCCCTCCACTTT
TRBJ2-7	TRBV19	.	TRBD1	CASRGQGTNEQYF	TGTGCCAGTAGGGGACAGGGGACCAACGAGCAGTACTTC
TRBJ2-7	TRBV6-2/TRBV6-3	many	TRBD1	CASRQGAVNEQYF	TGTGCCAGCAGACAGGGGGCTGTCAACGAGCAGTACTTC
TRBJ2-3	TRBV10-2	.	TRBD2	CASSLTSGRLDTQYF	TGCGCCAGCAGTTTGACTAGCGGGAGATTAGATACGCAGTATTTT
TRBJ1-4	TRBV6-5	many	TRBD1	CASSYSQGDHEKLFF	TGTGCCAGCAGTTACTCCCAGGGGGATCATGAAAAACTGTTTTTT
TRBJ2-7	TRBV29-1	few	.	CSAATSYEQYF	TGCAGCGCCGCTACGTCCTACGAGCAGTACTTC
TRBJ2-7	TRBV28	many	TRBD1	CASSQNRDRGGEQYF	TGTGCCAGCAGTCAAAACCGGGACAGGGGAGGAGAGCAGTACTTC
TRBJ2-1	TRBV5-6	few	.	CASSQNAGTEQFF	TGTGCCAGCAGCCAGAATGCAGGGACTGAGCAGTTCTTC
TRBJ2-4	TRBV11-2	many	TRBD2	CASSASREINIQYF	TGTGCCAGCTCCGCCTCGCGGGAGATAAACATTCAGTACTTC
TRBJ2-7	TRBV11-2	many	TRBD2	CASSLVAPSGSRNEQYF	TGTGCCAGCAGCTTGGTGGCCCCTAGCGGGAGTAGGAACGAGCAGTACTTC
TRBJ2-7	TRBV18	.	.	CASSPGPEWRYF	TGTGCCAGCTCACCTGGTCCCGAGTGGCGGTACTTC
TRBJ2-7	TRBV4-1	few	TRBD1	CASSQAAQGASYEQYF	TGCGCCAGCAGCCAAGCAGCACAGGGGGCCTCCTACGAGCAGTACTTC
TRBJ2-7	TRBV29-1	many	.	CSVESRGVPYEQYF	TGCAGCGTTGAGTCCCGGGGAGTCCCCTACGAGCAGTACTTC
TRBJ1-1	TRBV29-1	few	TRBD1	CSVELGGAAEAFF	TGCAGCGTTGAACTAGGGGGCGCGGCTGAAGCTTTCTTT
TRBJ1-2	TRBV15	few	.	CATSRDRAANYGYTF	TGTGCCACCAGCAGAGATCGGGCAGCTAACTATGGCTACACCTTC
TRBJ2-1	TRBV7-9	.	TRBD2	CASSFLASGAYNEQFF	TGTGCCAGCAGCTTCCTTGCGAGCGGGGCTTACAATGAGCAGTTCTTC
TRBJ2-7	TRBV14	many	.	CASSQGLQSEQYF	TGTGCCAGCAGCCAAGGGTTGCAGTCCGAGCAGTACTTC
TRBJ2-5	TRBV9	.	.	CASSVGPGAETQYF	TGTGCCAGCAGCGTAGGGCCCGGGGCCGAGACCCAGTACTTC
TRBJ1-1	TRBV6-1	many	.	CASKTGGEGMNTEAFF	TGTGCCAGCAAAACCGGTGGTGAGGGGATGAACACTGAAGCTTTCTTT
TRBJ2-7	TRBV5-6	few	TRBD2	CASSLVSGSREQYF	TGTGCCAGCAGCTTGGTTAGCGGGTCCAGGGAGCAGTACTTC
TRBJ2-2	TRBV15	.	TRBD2	CATSILAGGPGTGELFF	TGTGCCACCAGCATCCTAGCGGGAGGGCCGGGCACCGGGGAGCTGTTTTTT
TRBJ2-5	TRBV4-1	few	TRBD2	CASCRRIAGETETQYF	TGCGCCAGCTGCCGCCGGATAGCGGGGGAAACAGAGACCCAGTACTTC
TRBJ1-1	TRBV6-2/TRBV6-3	.	.	CARSQGTRNTEAFF	TGTGCCAGAAGTCAAGGGACTAGGAACACTGAAGCTTTCTTT
TRBJ2-5	TRBV30	few	TRBD1	CAWSVQGETQYF	TGTGCCTGGAGTGTACAGGGGGAGACCCAGTACTTC
TRBJ2-2	TRBV28	many	TRBD1	CASSSLRPDRGPGELFF	TGTGCCAGCAGTTCTCTTCGACCCGACAGGGGGCCTGGGGAGCTGTTTTTT
TRBJ2-5	TRBV27	many	.	CASSPTVGGLETQYF	TGTGCCAGCAGTCCTACCGTGGGCGGGCTAGAGACCCAGTACTTC
TRBJ2-7	TRBV19	.	.	CASSLGYPSYEQYF	TGTGCCAGTAGTCTGGGTTATCCCTCCTACGAGCAGTACTTC
TRBJ1-4	TRBV7-9	few	.	CASSLRGPAEKLFF	TGTGCCAGCAGCTTACGGGGGCCCGCCGAAAAACTGTTTTTT
TRBJ1-6	TRBV28	many	.	CASTPTLRSYNSPLHF	TGTGCCAGCACTCCGACCCTCAGGTCCTATAATTCACCCCTCCACTTT
TRBJ2-7	TRBV6-2/TRBV6-3	few	TRBD1	CASKKTGVSYEQYF	TGTGCCAGCAAGAAGACAGGGGTCTCCTACGAGCAGTACTTC